Reported below is one T cell receptor beta chain. This clonotype was detected a few times. What antigen it recognizes has not been identified. Base qualities are not provided; no much larger clone lies one nucleotide away. Unsorted PBMC libraries were generated from 2 million PBMCs stored in RNAlater at -80 °C until RNA extraction. Peripheral blood underwent Ficoll-Hypaque density gradient centrifugation to isolate PBMCs, which were then cryopreserved in liquid nitrogen. This sample is part of a study of neurological immune-mediated disorders (dated by TCRdb to about 2019). About the full investigation: Peripheral blood TCR-beta repertoires from patients with HTLV-I-associated myelopathy (HAM/TSP), patients with multiple sclerosis, and healthy controls were compared in the study using UMI-based sequencing. Longitudinal samples, technical triplicates and paired sorted CD4+ and CD8+ T-cell subsets, alongside PBMC samples, were included among the approximately 110 TCR-beta libraries. The cohort was made up of approximately 65 subjects, consisting of some 14 HAM/TSP patients, roughly 35 multiple sclerosis patients and approximately 20 healthy controls. What the authors observed across the whole study: TCR clonal expansion was greatest in HAM/TSP patients and smallest in MS patients, who ranked below even healthy controls. Across subjects, expanded clones never shared an identical CDR3 amino acid sequence, which suggests that the TCR-beta repertoires in every group were private.

To synthesize cDNA, template-switch 5'RACE was performed with a primer carrying a 10-nucleotide random unique molecular identifier so that each TCR transcript was tagged. Every sequencing run yielded over 170 million TCR-beta sequences covering 15-18 subjects. Total RNA was extracted with the RNeasy kit. The KAPA Real-time Library Amplification kit was used to amplify TCR-beta VDJ regions with primers for the TCR constant region and the 5'RACE anchor. A first PCR added sample indexes and Illumina adaptors, after which a second PCR increased the library yield. The roughly 650 bp TCR product was size-selected on a 2% E-gel SizeSelection system after Ampure bead purification. Library quality was checked on a Bioanalyzer, concentration was measured with Qubit, and libraries were quantified with the Kapa Library Quantification kit before pooling. An Illumina HiSeq 2500 was used to sequence the libraries paired-end at 2 x 150 bp. To increase sequence diversity, roughly 24-31% phiX was spiked into each library pool. In the paper's pipeline: Quality-filtered reads were processed with the UMI-based MiGEC pipeline, and over 90% of raw TCR sequences were removed by the MiGEC pipeline during error correction. VDJ genes were aligned to IMGT germline references, and clonotypes were defined by unique CDR3 amino acid sequence plus V-J genes. Clonal expansion, Shannon diversity and CDR3 relatedness were evaluated with VDJtools (CalcPairwiseDistances, ClusterSamples), while phylogenetic trees were built in CLCbio workbench. Using coefficient-of-variation modelling across technical triplicates, the study counted a clone as expanded if it had at least 8 unique UMIs. The raw public data were reprocessed by TCRdb itself: fastp quality trimming at Q25, MiXCR clonotype calling, in-frame beta chains only. Here each entry gathers all rows of one CDR3 protein and keeps the most common genes and DNA. What appears here as the V and J calls and clone size reflects TCRdb's work, not the paper's. Recorded for this sample are more than 35,000 distinct CDR3 sequences; about a tenth of them occurred a single time. 5.5% to 7% of the sample is taken by the ten largest.

The CDR3, cysteine through phenylalanine, is 16 amino acids long. Only the CDR3 region is kept as DNA, spanning 48 bases read in frame from base 1. V is reduced by 0 bases and J by 2 bases, leaving a spacing of 12 bases between them. CDR1 and CDR2, looked up from the germline V gene, are MGHRA and YSYEKL. The chain is assembled from TRBV4-1 and TRBJ2-3; no D gene is confidently identified. The sequencing sample was made of PBMCs. The TCR sequence derives from a woman in her twenties or thirties with HTLV-1-associated myelopathy (HAM/TSP). This receptor has the CDR3 CASSQEDTRLTDTQYF. In nucleotide form, the sequence is TGCGCCAGCAGCCAAGAGGATACGAGACTCACAGATACGCAGTATTTT.